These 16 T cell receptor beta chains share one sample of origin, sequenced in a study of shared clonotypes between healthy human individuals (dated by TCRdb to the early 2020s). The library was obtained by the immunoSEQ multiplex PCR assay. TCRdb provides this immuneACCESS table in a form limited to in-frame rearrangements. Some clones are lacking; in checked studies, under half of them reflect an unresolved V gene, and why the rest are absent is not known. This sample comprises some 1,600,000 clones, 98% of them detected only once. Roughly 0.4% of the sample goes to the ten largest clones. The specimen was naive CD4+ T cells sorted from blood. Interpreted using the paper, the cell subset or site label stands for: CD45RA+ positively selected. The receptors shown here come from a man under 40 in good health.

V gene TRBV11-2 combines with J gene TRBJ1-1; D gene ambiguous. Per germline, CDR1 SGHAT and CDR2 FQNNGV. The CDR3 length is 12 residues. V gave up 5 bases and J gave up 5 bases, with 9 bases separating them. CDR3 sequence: CASSPRTTEAFF. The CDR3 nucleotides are TGTGCCAGCAGCCCACGGACGACTGAAGCTTTCTTT.

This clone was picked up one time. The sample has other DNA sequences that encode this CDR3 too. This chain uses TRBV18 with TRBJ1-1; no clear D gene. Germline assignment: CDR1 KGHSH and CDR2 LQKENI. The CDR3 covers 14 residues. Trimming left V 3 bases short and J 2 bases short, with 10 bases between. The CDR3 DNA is TGTGCCAGCTCACCGGGAGGTGGCAACACTGAAGCTTTCTTT. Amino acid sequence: CASSPGGGNTEAFF.

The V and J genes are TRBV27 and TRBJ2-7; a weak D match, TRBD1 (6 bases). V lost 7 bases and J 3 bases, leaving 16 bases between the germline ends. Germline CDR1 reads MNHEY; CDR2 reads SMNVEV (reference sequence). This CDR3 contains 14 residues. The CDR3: CASKRQADNYEQYF. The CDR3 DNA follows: TGTGCCAGCAAAAGACAGGCCGACAACTACGAGCAGTACTTC.

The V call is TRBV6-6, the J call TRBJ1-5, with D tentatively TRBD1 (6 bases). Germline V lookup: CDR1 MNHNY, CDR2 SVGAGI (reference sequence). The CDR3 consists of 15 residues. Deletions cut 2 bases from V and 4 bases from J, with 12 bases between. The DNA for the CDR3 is TGTGCCAGCAGTTACGGGGGGGGGCCTAATCAGCCCCAGCATTTT. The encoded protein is CASSYGGGPNQPQHF.

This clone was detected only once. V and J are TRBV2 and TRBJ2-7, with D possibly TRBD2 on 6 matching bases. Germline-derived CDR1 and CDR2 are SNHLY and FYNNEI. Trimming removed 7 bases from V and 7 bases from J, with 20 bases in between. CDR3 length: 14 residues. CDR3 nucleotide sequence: TGTGCCAGCACCGTAGGGCTAGCGCTCCGGGAGCAGTACTTC. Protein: CASTVGLALREQYF.

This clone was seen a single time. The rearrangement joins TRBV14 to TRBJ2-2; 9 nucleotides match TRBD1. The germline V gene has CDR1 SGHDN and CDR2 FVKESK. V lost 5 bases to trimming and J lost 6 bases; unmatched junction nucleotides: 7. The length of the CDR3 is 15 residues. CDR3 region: CASSSRTGAAGELFF. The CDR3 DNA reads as TGTGCCAGCAGCTCACGGACAGGGGCGGCCGGGGAGCTGTTTTTT.

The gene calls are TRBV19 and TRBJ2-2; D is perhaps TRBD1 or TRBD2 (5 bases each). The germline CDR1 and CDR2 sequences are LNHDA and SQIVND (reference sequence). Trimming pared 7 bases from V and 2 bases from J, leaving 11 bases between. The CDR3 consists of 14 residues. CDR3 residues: CASNRGANTGELFF. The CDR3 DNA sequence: TGTGCCAGTAATAGGGGAGCAAACACCGGGGAGCTGTTTTTT.

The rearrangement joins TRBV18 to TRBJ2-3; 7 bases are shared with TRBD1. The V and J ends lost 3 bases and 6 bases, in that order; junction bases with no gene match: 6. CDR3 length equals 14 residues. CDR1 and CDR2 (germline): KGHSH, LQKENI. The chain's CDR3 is CASSPNRGGDTQYF. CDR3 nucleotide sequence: TGTGCCAGCTCACCTAACAGGGGTGGGGATACGCAGTATTTT.

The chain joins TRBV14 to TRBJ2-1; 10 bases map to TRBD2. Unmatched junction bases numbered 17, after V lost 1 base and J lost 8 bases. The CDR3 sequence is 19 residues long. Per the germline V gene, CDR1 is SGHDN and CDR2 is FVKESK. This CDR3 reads CASSQVVSSGRAFLYEQFF. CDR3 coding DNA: TGTGCCAGCAGCCAAGTGGTTTCAAGCGGGAGGGCATTCCTCTATGAGCAGTTCTTC.

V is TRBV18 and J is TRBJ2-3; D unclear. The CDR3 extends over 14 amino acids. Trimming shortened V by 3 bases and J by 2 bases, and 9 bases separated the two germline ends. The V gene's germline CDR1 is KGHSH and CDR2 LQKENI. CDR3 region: CASSPFPATDTQYF. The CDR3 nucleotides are TGTGCCAGCTCACCGTTCCCCGCCACAGATACGCAGTATTTT. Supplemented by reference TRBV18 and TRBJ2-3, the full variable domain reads NAGVMQNPRHLVRRRGQEARLRCSPMKGHSHVYWYRQLPEEGLKFMVYLQKENIIDESGMPKERFSAEFPKEGPSILRIQQVVRGDSAAYFCASSPFPATDTQYFGPGTRLTVL.

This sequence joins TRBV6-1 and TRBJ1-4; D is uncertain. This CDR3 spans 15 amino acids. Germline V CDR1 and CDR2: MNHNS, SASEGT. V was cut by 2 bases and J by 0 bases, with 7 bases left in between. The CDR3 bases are TGTGCCAGCAGTGAATTGGTCACAACTAATGAAAAACTGTTTTTT. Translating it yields CASSELVTTNEKLFF.

For the CDR3, the DNA is TGTGCCAGCAGTTTTGGATTGACAGGGGAAGCTTTCTTT. Translation gives CASSFGLTGEAFF. The gene calls are TRBV27 and TRBJ1-1; TRBD1 aligns across 7 bases. The V gene's germline CDR1 is MNHEY and CDR2 SMNVEV (reference sequence). There are 13 residues in the CDR3. V lost 3 bases to trimming and J lost 8 bases; unmatched junction nucleotides: 6.

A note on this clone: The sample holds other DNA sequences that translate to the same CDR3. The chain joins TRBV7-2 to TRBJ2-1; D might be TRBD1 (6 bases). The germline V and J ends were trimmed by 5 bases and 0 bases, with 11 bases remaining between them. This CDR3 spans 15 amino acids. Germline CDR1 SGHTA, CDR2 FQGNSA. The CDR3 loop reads CASSPRGSSYNEQFF. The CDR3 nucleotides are TGTGCCAGCAGCCCCAGGGGAAGCTCCTACAATGAGCAGTTCTTC.

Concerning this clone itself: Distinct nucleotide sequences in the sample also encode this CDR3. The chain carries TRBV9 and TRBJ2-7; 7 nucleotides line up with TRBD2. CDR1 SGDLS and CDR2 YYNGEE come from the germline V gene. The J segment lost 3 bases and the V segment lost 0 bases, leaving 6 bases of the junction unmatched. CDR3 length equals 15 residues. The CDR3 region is CASSVAWTRDYEQYF. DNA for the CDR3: TGTGCCAGCAGCGTAGCTTGGACTAGGGACTACGAGCAGTACTTC.

In DNA, the CDR3 is TGTGCCACCAGCAGAGGATCACACTACGAGGTGCAGTACTTC. Translating gives CATSRGSHYEVQYF. The chain recombines TRBV15 with TRBJ2-7; D gene ambiguous. CDR1 and CDR2 from the germline V gene are LNHNV and YYDKDF (reference sequence). This CDR3 has 14 residues. Trimming stripped 1 base from V and 9 bases from J, with 16 bases between.

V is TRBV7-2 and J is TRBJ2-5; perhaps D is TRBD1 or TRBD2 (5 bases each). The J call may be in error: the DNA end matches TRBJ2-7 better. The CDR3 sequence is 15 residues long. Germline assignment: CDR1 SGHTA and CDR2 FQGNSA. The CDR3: CASSLWDGSSYEQYF. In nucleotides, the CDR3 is TGTGCCAGCAGCCTGTGGGACGGTAGCTCCTACGAGCAGTACTTC.